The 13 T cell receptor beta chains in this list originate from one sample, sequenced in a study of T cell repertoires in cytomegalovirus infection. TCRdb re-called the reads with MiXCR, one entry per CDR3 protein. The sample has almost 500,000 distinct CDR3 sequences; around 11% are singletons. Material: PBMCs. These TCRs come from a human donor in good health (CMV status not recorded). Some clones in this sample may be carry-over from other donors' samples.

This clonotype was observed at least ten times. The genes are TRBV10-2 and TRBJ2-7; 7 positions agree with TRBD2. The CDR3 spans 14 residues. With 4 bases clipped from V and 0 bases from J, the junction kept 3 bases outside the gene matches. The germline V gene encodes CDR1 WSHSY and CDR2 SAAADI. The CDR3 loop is CASSGGGSSYEQYF. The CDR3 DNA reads TGCGCCAGCAGTGGAGGCGGGAGCTCCTACGAGCAGTACTTC.

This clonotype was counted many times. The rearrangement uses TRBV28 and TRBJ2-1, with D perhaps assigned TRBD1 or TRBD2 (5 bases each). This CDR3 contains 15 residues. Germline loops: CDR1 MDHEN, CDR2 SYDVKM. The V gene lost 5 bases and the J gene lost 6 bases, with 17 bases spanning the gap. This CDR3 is CASSPRDLQPNEQFF. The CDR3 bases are TGTGCCAGCAGTCCCCGGGACCTACAACCCAATGAGCAGTTCTTC.

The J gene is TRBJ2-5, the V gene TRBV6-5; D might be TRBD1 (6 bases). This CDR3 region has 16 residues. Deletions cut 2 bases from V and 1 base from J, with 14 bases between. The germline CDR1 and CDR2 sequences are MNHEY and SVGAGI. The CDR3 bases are TGTGCCAGCAGTTACAACCTTCGAGGGGGCCAAGAGACCCAGTACTTC. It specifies CASSYNLRGGQETQYF.

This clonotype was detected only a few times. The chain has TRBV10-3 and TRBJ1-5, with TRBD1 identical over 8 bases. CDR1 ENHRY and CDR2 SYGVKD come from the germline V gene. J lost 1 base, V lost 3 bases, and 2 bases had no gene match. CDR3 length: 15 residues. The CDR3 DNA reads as TGTGCCATCAGTGAACGACAGGGGAGCAATCAGCCCCAGCATTTT. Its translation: CAISERQGSNQPQHF.

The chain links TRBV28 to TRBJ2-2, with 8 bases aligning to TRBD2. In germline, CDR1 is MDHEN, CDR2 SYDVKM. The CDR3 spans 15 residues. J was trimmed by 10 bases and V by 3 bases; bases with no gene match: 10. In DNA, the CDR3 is TGTGCCAGCAGTTTCGGGAGGGGACACCGCGTGGAGCTGTTTTTT. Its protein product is CASSFGRGHRVELFF.

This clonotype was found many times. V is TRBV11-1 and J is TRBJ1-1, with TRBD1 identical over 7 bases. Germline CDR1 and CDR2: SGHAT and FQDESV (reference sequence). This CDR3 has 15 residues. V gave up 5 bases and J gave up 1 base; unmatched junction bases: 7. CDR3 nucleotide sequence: TGTGCCAGCAGCCACCAACAGGGGCCGAACACTGAAGCTTTCTTT. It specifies CASSHQQGPNTEAFF.

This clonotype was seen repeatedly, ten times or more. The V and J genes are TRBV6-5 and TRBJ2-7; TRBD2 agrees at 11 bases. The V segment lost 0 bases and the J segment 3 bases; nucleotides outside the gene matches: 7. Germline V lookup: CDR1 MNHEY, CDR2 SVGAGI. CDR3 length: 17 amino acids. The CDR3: CASSYSPLAGGRYEQYF. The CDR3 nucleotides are TGTGCCAGCAGTTACTCCCCTCTAGCGGGGGGTCGCTACGAGCAGTACTTC.

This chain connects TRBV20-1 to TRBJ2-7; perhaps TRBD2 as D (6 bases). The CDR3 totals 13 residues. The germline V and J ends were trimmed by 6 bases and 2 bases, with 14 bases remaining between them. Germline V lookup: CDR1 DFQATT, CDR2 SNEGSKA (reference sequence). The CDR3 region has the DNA TGCAGTGCAAGGAGGGCCGGAGCCTACGAGCAGTACTTC. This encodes CSARRAGAYEQYF.

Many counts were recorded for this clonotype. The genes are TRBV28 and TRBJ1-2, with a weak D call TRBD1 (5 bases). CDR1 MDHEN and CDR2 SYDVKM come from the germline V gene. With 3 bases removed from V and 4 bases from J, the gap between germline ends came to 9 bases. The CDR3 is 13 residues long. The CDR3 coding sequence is TGTGCCAGCAGTTTTGAGGGGAGCTATGGCTACACCTTC. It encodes CASSFEGSYGYTF.

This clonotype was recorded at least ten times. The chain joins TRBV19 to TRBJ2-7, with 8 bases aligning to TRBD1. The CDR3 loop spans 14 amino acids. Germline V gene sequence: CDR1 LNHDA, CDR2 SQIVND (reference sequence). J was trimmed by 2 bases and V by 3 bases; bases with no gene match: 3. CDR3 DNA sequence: TGTGCCAGTAGTATGGGACAGGTCCCCTACGAGCAGTACTTC. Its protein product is CASSMGQVPYEQYF.

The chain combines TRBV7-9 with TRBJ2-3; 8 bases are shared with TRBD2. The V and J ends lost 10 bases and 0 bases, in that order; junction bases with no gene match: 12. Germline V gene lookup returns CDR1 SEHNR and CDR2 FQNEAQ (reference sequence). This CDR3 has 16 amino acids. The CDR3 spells CAIPPTGGPSTDTQYF. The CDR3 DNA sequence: TGTGCCATCCCCCCGACGGGAGGGCCTAGCACAGATACGCAGTATTTT.

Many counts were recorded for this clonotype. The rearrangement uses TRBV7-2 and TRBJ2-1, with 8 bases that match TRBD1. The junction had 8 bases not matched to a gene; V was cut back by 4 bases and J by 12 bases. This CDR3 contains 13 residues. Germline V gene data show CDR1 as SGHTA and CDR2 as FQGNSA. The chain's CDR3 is CASSSRTGTLQFF. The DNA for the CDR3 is TGTGCCAGCAGCTCCCGGACAGGGACCTTGCAGTTCTTC.

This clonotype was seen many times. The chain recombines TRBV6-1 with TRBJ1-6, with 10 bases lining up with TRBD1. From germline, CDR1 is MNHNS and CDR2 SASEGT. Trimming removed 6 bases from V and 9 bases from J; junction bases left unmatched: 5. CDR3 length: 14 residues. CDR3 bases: TGTGCCAGCAGCCGACAGGGGGCTGGTTCACCCCTCCACTTT. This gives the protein CASSRQGAGSPLHF.